This T cell receptor (beta chain) was observed in a study of T cell responses to AZD1222 COVID-19 vaccine. In the study overall: Second-dose timings of about 4 or about 12 weeks were pooled. Whole-study results and caveats: Most donors were white British and more were female, and clonal diversity was possibly underestimated. Baseline seropositives among AZD1222 recipients totaled only 6 or 7.

About this clone: Its antigen remains unknown.

The table came from immunoSEQ multiplex PCR; TCRdb's copy has only in-frame clones and leaves some out. This sample carries about 62,000 clones, roughly 90% of them seen once, and the ten largest clones take roughly 5%. V dropped 4 bases and J dropped 4 bases, with 17 bases sitting between them. Per germline, CDR1 SGHRS and CDR2 YFSETQ. This CDR3 spans 15 amino acids. The sample in question was peripheral blood, obtained on day 0 of AZD1222 vaccination. This sequence joins TRBV5-1 and TRBJ1-1, with D possibly being TRBD1 (6 bases). This clonotype was obtained from an adult in good health. CDR3 nucleotides: TGCGCCAGCAGCGACCGTCAGATAGGGGGCACTGAAGCTTTCTTT. This gives the protein CASSDRQIGGTEAFF.